These 15 T cell receptor beta chains were sequenced from one sample in a study of blood T cell repertoires in COVID-19. Method: immunoSEQ multiplex PCR; TCRdb's copy keeps in-frame clones and lacks some. The repertoire has about 380,000 clones, about 80% of them found once; the top ten carry roughly 1.2%. Sequenced sample: peripheral blood. These receptors were obtained from a human donor with acute or convalescent COVID-19. The donor label of this sample is uncertain.

The chain couples TRBV7-2 to TRBJ2-5; D gene ambiguous. Trimming took 2 bases from V and 5 from J, leaving 12 bases between them. Per germline, CDR1 SGHTA and CDR2 FQGNSA. The CDR3 runs to 14 residues. CDR3 sequence reads: CASSLNFKAETQYF. For the CDR3, the DNA is TGTGCCAGCAGCTTAAATTTCAAAGCGGAGACCCAGTACTTC.

The chain combines TRBV15 with TRBJ2-2; possibly TRBD1 for D (5 bases). The germline V and J ends were trimmed by 9 bases and 4 bases, with 6 bases remaining between them. Germline-derived CDR1 and CDR2 are LNHNV and YYDKDF (reference sequence). The CDR3 length is 11 residues. CDR3 in DNA: TGTGCCACTCAGGGCACCGGGGAGCTGTTTTTT. Translated, it gives CATQGTGELFF. Drawing the rest from reference TRBV15 and TRBJ2-2, the complete variable domain is DAMVIQNPRYQVTQFGKPVTLSCSQTLNHNVMYWYQQKSSQAPKLLFHYYDKDFNNEADTPDNFQSRRPNTSFCFLDIRSPGLGDTAMYLCATQGTGELFFGEGSRLTVL.

CDR3 sequence: CASSLVGGNTGELFF. The DNA of the CDR3 is TGCGCCAGCAGCTTGGTAGGCGGTAACACCGGGGAGCTGTTTTTT. The chain recombines TRBV5-1 with TRBJ2-2; unclear D gene. V lost 0 bases and J 2 bases, leaving 8 bases between the germline ends. CDR1 SGHRS and CDR2 YFSETQ come from the germline V gene. This CDR3 is 15 amino acids long.

This clone was counted once. The gene calls are TRBV6-5 and TRBJ2-3; 10 nucleotides align to TRBD1. CDR3 size: 15 residues. Germline CDR1 and CDR2: MNHEY and SVGAGI. Trimming at V came to 7 bases and at J to 1 base, leaving 5 bases not matched to a gene. Here the CDR3 DNA reads TGTGCCAGCATCGCCGGGACAGGGGGCACAGATACGCAGTATTTT. This gives the protein CASIAGTGGTDTQYF.

The chain is built from TRBV19 and TRBJ1-2; tentatively, D is TRBD1 (5 bases). The CDR3 extends over 15 amino acids. The germline CDR1 and CDR2 sequences are LNHDA and SQIVND (reference sequence). Trimming shortened V by 7 bases and J by 1 base, and 16 bases separated the two germline ends. The CDR3 region is CASNTLGGDNYGYTF. CDR3 coding DNA: TGTGCCAGTAACACCCTAGGAGGGGATAACTATGGCTACACCTTC. Together with reference TRBV19 and TRBJ1-2, the CDR3 gives the full variable domain: DGGITQSPKYLFRKEGQNVTLSCEQNLNHDAMYWYRQDPGQGLRLIYYSQIVNDFQKGDIAEGYSVSREKKESFPLTVTSAQKNPTAFYLCASNTLGGDNYGYTFGSGTRLTVV.

This clone is a singleton in its sample. The V gene is TRBV6-6, the J gene TRBJ1-3; 7 nucleotides line up with TRBD1. The ends lost 6 bases at V and 2 bases at J; junction bases unmatched: 4. The CDR3 is made up of 14 amino acids. Germline CDR1 and CDR2: MNHNY and SVGAGI (reference sequence). The CDR3 loop reads CASRSTGTGNTIYF. For the CDR3, the DNA is TGTGCCAGCAGATCGACAGGGACTGGAAACACCATATATTTT.

The chain joins TRBV18 to TRBJ1-1; no clear D. The germline gives CDR1 KGHSH, CDR2 LQKENI. V gave up 1 base and J gave up 8 bases, with 17 bases separating them. This CDR3 comprises 15 residues. The CDR3 DNA follows: TGTGCCAGCTCACCACTAGGGAACGGGAGGGCCGAAGCTTTCTTT. As protein: CASSPLGNGRAEAFF.

V and J are TRBV2 and TRBJ2-7, with D possibly being TRBD1 (7 bases). Germline assignment: CDR1 SNHLY and CDR2 FYNNEI. V was trimmed by 3 bases and J by 3 bases, leaving 15 bases between them. This CDR3 region has 15 residues. As DNA, the CDR3 is TGTGCCAGCAGTGACCAACGCCAGGGGGGCTACGAGCAGTACTTC. Translated, it gives CASSDQRQGGYEQYF.

This clone was counted a single time. V usage is TRBV6-5 and J usage is TRBJ2-3; 8 positions match TRBD1. The CDR3 consists of 14 residues. Germline V gene lookup returns CDR1 MNHEY and CDR2 SVGAGI. V lost 8 bases, J lost 4 bases, and 8 bases stayed unmatched. CDR3 loop: CASSRTGIADTQYF. CDR3 in DNA: TGTGCCAGCTCAAGGACAGGGATCGCAGATACGCAGTATTTT.

The gene calls are TRBV7-2 and TRBJ1-1; 9 bases match TRBD1. Looked up from germline, CDR1 is SGHTA and CDR2 is FQGNSA. This CDR3 region has 15 residues. Losses at the gene ends were 5 bases for V and 5 bases for J; bases not matched to a gene: 9. CDR3 in amino acids: CASSAFDRGGTEAFF. The CDR3 nucleotides read TGTGCCAGCAGCGCTTTCGACAGGGGGGGAACTGAAGCTTTCTTT.

This chain joins TRBV7-6 and TRBJ2-1, with 12 bases fitting TRBD1. Unmatched junction bases numbered 7, after V lost 4 bases and J lost 6 bases. CDR3 length: 16 residues. Germline V CDR1 and CDR2: SGHVS, FNYEAQ. CDR3 protein: CASSSRDRGRSNEQFF. Written as DNA, the CDR3 is TGTGCCAGCAGCTCGCGGGACAGGGGGCGATCCAATGAGCAGTTCTTC.

The chain is built from TRBV5-8 and TRBJ2-7; 10 nucleotides match TRBD2. V trimming: 2 bases; J trimming: 1 base; junction bases outside the gene matches: 15. Germline V gene lookup returns CDR1 SGHTS and CDR2 YDEGEE. This CDR3 region has 19 residues. The CDR3 region is CASSFDIGTSARRSYEQYF. DNA of the CDR3: TGTGCCAGCAGCTTTGATATCGGGACTAGCGCCCGCCGTTCCTACGAGCAGTACTTC.

The chain combines TRBV21-1 with TRBJ1-1; the table gives TRBD1 as D, unverified against the DNA. TRBV21-1 is assigned pseudogene status. The CDR3 runs 18 residues. In nucleotides, the CDR3 is TGTGCCAGCAGCAGGCGACAGGGATACATACATGAGCACACTGAAGCTTTCTTT. Protein: CASSRRQGYIHEHTEAFF.

This clone was seen more than once but under ten times. The chain carries TRBV28 and TRBJ2-3; a weak D match, TRBD2 (6 bases). The CDR3 contains 14 residues. Trimming removed 6 bases from V and 2 bases from J, with 12 bases in between. Germline CDR1 is MDHEN and CDR2 is SYDVKM. The CDR3 DNA reads as TGTGCCAGCAGGACGGGACTCTACACAGATACGCAGTATTTT. Protein sequence: CASRTGLYTDTQYF.

The chain joins TRBV2 to TRBJ1-1, with TRBD1 identical over 8 bases. V was pared by 8 bases and J by 1 base, with 9 bases of the junction left unmatched. CDR3 length equals 15 residues. CDR1 is SNHLY, CDR2 FYNNEI, per germline. As DNA, the CDR3 is TGTGCCAGCGACAGGGGCGATTGGACGAACACTGAAGCTTTCTTT. Encoded protein: CASDRGDWTNTEAFF.